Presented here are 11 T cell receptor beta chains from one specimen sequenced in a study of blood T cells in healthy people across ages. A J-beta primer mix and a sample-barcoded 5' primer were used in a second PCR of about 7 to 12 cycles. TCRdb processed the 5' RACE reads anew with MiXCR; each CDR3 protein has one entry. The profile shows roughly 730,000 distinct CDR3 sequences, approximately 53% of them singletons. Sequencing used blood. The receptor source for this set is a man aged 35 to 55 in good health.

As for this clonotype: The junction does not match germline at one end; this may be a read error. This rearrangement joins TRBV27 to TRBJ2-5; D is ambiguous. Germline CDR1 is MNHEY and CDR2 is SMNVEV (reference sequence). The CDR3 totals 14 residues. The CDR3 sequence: CAGSLSRVGETQYF. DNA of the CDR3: TGTGCCGGCAGTTTATCACGAGTGGGGGAGACCCAGTACTTC.

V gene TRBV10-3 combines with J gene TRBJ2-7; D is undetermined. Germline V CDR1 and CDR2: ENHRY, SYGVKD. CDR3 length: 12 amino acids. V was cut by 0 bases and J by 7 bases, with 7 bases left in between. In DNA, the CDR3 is TGTGCCATCAGTGAGTCTTTAGTGGAGCAGTACTTC. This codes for CAISESLVEQYF.

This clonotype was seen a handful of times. The CDR3 loop reads CASSFVVGGSRYSNQPQHF. The CDR3 bases are TGTGCCAGCAGTTTTGTGGTAGGGGGCTCGCGCTATAGCAATCAGCCCCAGCATTTT. The chain is built from TRBV12-3 or TRBV12-4 and TRBJ1-5; 7 bases are a match to TRBD1. The V and J ends lost 3 bases and 0 bases, in that order; junction bases with no gene match: 14. The CDR3 contains 19 residues.

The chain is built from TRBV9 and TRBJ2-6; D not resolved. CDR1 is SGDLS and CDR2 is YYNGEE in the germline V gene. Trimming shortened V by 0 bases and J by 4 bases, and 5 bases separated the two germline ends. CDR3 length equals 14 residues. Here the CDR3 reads CASSVVGGANVLTF. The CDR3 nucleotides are TGTGCCAGCAGCGTAGTAGGCGGGGCCAACGTCCTGACTTTC.

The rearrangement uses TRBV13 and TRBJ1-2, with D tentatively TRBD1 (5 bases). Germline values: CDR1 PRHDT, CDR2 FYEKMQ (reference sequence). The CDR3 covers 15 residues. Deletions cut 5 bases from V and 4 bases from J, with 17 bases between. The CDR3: CASSPSRGSPYGYTF. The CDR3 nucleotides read TGTGCCAGCAGCCCCTCCCGGGGCAGCCCCTATGGCTACACCTTC.

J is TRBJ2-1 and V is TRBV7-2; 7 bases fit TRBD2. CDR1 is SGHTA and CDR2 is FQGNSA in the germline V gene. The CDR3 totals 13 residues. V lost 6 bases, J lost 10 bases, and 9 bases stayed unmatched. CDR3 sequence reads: CASSWGGRYEQFF. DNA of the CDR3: TGTGCCAGCAGTTGGGGGGGACGTTACGAGCAGTTCTTC. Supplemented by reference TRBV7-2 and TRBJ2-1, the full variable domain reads GAGVSQSPSNKVTEKGKDVELRCDPISGHTALYWYRQSLGQGLEFLIYFQGNSAPDKSGLPSDRFSAERTGGSVSTLTIQRTQQEDSAVYLCASSWGGRYEQFFGPGTRLTVL.

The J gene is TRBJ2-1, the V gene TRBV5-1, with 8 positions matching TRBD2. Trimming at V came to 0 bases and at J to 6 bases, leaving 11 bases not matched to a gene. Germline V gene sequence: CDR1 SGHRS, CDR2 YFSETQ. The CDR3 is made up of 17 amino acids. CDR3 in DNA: TGCGCCAGCAGCTTGGAGGGGCTAGCGGGTGGAGGCAATGAGCAGTTCTTC. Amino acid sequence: CASSLEGLAGGGNEQFF. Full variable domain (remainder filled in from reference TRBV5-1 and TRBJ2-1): KAGVTQTPRYLIKTRGQQVTLSCSPISGHRSVSWYQQTPGQGLQFLFEYFSETQRNKGNFPGRFSGRQFSNSRSEMNVSTLELGDSALYLCASSLEGLAGGGNEQFFGPGTRLTVL.

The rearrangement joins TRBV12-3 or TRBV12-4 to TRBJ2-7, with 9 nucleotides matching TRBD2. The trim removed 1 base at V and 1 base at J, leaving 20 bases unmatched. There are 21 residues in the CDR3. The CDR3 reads CASSLERSLAGSGAKSYEQYF. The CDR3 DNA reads TGTGCCAGCAGTTTAGAGAGGTCTCTAGCGGGATCGGGAGCCAAATCCTACGAGCAGTACTTC.

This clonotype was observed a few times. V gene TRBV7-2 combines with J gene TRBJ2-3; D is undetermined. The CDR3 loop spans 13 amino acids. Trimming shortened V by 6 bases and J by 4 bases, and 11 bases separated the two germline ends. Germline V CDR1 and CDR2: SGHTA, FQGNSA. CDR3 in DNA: TGTGCCAGCAGTGTAGCAACGCCAGATACGCAGTATTTT. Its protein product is CASSVATPDTQYF. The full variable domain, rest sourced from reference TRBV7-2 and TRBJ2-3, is GAGVSQSPSNKVTEKGKDVELRCDPISGHTALYWYRQSLGQGLEFLIYFQGNSAPDKSGLPSDRFSAERTGGSVSTLTIQRTQQEDSAVYLCASSVATPDTQYFGPGTRLTVL.

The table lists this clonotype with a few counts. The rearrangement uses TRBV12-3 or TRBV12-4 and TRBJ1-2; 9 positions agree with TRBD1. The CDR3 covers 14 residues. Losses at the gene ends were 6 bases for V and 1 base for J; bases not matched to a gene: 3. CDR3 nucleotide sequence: TGTGCCAGCAGAAAGGACAGGGGTAACTATGGCTACACCTTC. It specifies CASRKDRGNYGYTF.

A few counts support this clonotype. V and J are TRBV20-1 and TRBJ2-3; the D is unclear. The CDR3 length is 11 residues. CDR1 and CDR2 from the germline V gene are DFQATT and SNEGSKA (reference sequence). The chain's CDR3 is CTTTAVGTQYF. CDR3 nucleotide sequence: TGCACCACGACCGCTGTCGGTACGCAGTATTTT.